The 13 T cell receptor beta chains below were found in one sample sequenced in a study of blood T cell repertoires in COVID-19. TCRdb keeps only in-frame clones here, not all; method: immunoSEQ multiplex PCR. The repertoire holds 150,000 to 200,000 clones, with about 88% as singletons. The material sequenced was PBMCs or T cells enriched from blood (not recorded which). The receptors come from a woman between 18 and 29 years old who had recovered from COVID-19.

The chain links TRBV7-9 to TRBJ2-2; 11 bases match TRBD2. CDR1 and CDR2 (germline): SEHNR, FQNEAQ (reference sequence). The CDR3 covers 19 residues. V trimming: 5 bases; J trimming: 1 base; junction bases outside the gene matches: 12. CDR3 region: CASSTIGLAGGMNTGELFF. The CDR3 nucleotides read TGTGCCAGCAGCACTATCGGGCTAGCGGGGGGAATGAACACCGGGGAGCTGTTTTTT.

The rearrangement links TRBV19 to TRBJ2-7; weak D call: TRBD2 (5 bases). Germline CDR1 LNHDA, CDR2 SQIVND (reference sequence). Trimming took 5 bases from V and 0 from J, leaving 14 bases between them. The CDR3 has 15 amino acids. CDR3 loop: CASSEDSLISYEQYF. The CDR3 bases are TGTGCCAGTAGTGAGGACTCTCTCATCTCCTACGAGCAGTACTTC.

CDR3 nucleotides: TGTGCCAGCAGTTTAGAACAGATTAATTCACCCCTCCACTTT. It encodes CASSLEQINSPLHF. V is TRBV28 and J is TRBJ1-6; D uncertain. Trimming took 2 bases from V and 6 from J, leaving 8 bases between them. The CDR3 length is 14 residues. Per germline, CDR1 MDHEN and CDR2 SYDVKM.

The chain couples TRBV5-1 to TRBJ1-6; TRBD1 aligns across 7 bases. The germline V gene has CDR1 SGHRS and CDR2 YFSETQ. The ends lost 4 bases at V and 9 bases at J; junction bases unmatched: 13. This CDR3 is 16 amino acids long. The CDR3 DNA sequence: TGCGCCAGCAGCCCGGCCCCGGGACAGTCAAGTTCACCCCTCCACTTT. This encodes CASSPAPGQSSSPLHF.

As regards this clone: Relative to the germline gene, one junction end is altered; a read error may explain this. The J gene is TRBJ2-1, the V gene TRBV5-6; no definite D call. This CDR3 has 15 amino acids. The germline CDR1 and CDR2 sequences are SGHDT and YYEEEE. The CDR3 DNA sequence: TGTGCCAGCAGTTTGGTAGAGAGCTCCTACAATGAGCAGTTCTTC. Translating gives CASSLVESSYNEQFF.

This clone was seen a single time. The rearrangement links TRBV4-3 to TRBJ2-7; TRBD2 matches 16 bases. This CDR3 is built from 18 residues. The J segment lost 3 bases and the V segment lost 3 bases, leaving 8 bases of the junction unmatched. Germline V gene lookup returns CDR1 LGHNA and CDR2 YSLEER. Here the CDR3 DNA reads TGCGCCAGCAGCCAGGGGACTAGCGGGGGGGCCTCCCTCTACGAGCAGTACTTC. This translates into CASSQGTSGGASLYEQYF.

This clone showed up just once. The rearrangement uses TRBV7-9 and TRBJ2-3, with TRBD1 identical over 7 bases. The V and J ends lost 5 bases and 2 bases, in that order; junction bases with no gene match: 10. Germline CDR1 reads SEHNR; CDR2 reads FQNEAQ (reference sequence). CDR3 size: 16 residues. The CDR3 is CASSATGVPPTDTQYF. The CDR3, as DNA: TGTGCCAGCAGCGCCACAGGGGTCCCCCCCACAGATACGCAGTATTTT.

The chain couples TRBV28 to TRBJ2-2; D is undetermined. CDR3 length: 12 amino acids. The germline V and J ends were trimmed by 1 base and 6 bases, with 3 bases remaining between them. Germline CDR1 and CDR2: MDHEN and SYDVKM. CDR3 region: CASSLSSGELFF. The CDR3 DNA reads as TGTGCCAGCAGTTTATCGTCCGGGGAGCTGTTTTTT.

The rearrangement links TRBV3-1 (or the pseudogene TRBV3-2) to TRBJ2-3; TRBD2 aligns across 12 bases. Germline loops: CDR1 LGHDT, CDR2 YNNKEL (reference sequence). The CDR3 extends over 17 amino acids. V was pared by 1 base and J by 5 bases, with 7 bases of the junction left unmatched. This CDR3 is CASSQATTSGGVDTQYF. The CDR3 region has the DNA TGTGCCAGCAGCCAAGCTACGACTAGCGGGGGCGTAGATACGCAGTATTTT.

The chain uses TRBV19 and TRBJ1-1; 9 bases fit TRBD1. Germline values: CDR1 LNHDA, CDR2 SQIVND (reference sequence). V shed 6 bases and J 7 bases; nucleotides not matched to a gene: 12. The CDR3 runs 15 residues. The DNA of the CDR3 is TGTGCCAGTAGAGGGACAGGGTCCCTAACCATTGAAGCTTTCTTT. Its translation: CASRGTGSLTIEAFF.

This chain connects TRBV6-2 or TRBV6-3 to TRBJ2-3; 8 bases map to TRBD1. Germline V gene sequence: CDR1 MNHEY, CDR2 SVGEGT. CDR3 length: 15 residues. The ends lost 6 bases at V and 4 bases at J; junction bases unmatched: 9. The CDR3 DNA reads TGTGCCAGCAGCCGCTCCACCAGGGGGCCAGATACGCAGTATTTT. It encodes CASSRSTRGPDTQYF.

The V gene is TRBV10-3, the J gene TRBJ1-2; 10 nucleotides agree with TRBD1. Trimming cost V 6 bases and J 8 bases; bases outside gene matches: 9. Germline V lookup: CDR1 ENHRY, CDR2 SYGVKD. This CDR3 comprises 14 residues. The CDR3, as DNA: TGTGCCATCAGCGGCGGGACAGGGGACTGGGGCTACACCTTC. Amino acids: CAISGGTGDWGYTF.

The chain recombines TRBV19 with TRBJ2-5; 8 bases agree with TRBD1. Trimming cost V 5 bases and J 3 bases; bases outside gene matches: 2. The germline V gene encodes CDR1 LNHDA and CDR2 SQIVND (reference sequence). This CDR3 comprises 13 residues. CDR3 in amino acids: CASSVDREETQYF. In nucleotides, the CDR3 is TGTGCCAGTAGTGTGGACAGGGAAGAGACCCAGTACTTC.